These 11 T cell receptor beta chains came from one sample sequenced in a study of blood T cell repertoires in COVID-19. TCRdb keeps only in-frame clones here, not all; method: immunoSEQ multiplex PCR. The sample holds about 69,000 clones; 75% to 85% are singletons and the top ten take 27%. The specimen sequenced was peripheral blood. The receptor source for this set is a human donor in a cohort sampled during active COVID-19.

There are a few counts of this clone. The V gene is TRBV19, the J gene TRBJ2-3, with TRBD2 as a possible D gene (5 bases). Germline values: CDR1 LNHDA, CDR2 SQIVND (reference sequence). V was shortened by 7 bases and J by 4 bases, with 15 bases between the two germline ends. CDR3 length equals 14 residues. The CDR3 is CASNTRGFADTQYF. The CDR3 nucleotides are TGTGCCAGTAATACACGGGGTTTCGCAGATACGCAGTATTTT.

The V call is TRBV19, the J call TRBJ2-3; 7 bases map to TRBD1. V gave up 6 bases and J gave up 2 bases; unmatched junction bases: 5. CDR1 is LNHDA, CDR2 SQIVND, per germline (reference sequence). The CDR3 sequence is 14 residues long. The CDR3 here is CASSKGTDTDTQYF. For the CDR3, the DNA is TGTGCCAGTAGCAAGGGGACAGACACAGATACGCAGTATTTT.

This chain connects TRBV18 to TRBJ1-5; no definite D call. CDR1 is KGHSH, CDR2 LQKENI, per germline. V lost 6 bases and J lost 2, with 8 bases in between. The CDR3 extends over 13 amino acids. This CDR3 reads CASSPAGNQPQHF. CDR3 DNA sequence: TGTGCCAGCTCGCCCGCAGGCAATCAGCCCCAGCATTTT.

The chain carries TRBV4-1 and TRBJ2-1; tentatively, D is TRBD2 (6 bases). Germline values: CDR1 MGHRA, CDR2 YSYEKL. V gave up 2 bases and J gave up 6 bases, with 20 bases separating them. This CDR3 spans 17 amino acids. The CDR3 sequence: CASSQPPGTGLRNEQFF. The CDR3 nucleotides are TGCGCCAGCAGCCAACCCCCCGGGACTGGGTTACGCAATGAGCAGTTCTTC.

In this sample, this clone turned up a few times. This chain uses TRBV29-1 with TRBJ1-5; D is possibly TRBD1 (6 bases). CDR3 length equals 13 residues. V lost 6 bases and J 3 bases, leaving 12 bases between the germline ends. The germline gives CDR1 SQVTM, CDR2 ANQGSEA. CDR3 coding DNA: TGCAGCGTCCGGGACAACTACAATCAGCCCCAGCATTTT. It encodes CSVRDNYNQPQHF.

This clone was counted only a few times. The chain's CDR3 is CASSAAGNQPQHF. The CDR3, as DNA: TGTGCCAGCAGCGCGGCAGGGAATCAGCCCCAGCATTTT. The V and J genes are TRBV3-1 (or the pseudogene TRBV3-2) and TRBJ1-5; D is perhaps TRBD1 (5 bases). Germline V gene sequence: CDR1 LGHDT, CDR2 YNNKEL (reference sequence). The ends were cut back, 5 bases at V and 4 bases at J, with 9 bases in the middle. The CDR3 runs to 13 residues.

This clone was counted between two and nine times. The CDR3 DNA is TGCGCCAGCAGCCGCGTCCCTCGGGAGAGCTCCTACGAGCAGTACTTC. Protein sequence: CASSRVPRESSYEQYF. This chain links TRBV4-1 with TRBJ2-7; tentative D call: TRBD2 (6 bases). The germline gives CDR1 MGHRA, CDR2 YSYEKL. The length of the CDR3 is 16 residues. With 4 bases removed from V and 0 bases from J, the gap between germline ends came to 16 bases.

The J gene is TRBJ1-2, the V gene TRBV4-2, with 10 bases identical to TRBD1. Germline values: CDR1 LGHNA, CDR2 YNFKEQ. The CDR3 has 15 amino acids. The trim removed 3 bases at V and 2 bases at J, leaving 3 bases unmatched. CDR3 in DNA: TGTGCCAGCAGCCAGGACAGGGGGGACAACTATGGCTACACCTTC. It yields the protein CASSQDRGDNYGYTF.

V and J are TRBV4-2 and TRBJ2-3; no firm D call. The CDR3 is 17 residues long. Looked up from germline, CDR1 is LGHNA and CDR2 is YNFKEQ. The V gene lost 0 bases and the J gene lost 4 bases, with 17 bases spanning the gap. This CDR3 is CASSQEILGVSPDTQYF. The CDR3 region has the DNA TGTGCCAGCAGCCAAGAAATCCTAGGAGTTTCCCCAGATACGCAGTATTTT.

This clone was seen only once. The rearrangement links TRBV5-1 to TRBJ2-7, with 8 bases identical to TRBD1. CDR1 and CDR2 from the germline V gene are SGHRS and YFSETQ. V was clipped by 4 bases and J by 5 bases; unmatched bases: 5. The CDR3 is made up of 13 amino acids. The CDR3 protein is CASSPGTGNEQYF. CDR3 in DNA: TGCGCCAGCAGCCCGGGGACAGGCAACGAGCAGTACTTC.

Here the CDR3 DNA reads TGTGCCAGCAGCTTTAGCCCGACAGGGTCTGGGGCCAACGTCCTGACTTTC. Amino acid sequence: CASSFSPTGSGANVLTF. The V gene is TRBV7-6, the J gene TRBJ2-6; 7 bases are shared with TRBD1. V lost 3 bases and J lost 1; bases outside the gene matches: 6. CDR1 and CDR2 from the germline V gene are SGHVS and FNYEAQ. CDR3 length: 17 residues.